Listed here are 20 T cell receptor beta chains from one sample, sequenced in a study of cytomegalovirus exposure and HLA in healthy donors. The study ran its PCR with 60 Vbeta and 13 Jbeta primers. Assay: immunoSEQ multiplex PCR; the TCRdb copy retains only in-frame clones and omits some. The sample shows about 130,000 clones, roughly 85% of them seen only once. The sequencing input was PBMCs. All receptors derive from a woman aged 40 to 55 in good health and CMV-seropositive.

The chain couples TRBV10-3 to TRBJ2-3; 9 positions match TRBD2. The V and J ends lost 5 bases and 2 bases, in that order; junction bases with no gene match: 5. The CDR3 consists of 15 residues. Germline CDR1 is ENHRY and CDR2 is SYGVKD. The CDR3: CAISPSGKDTDTQYF. The CDR3 region has the DNA TGTGCCATCAGTCCTAGCGGGAAAGACACAGATACGCAGTATTTT.

This sequence joins TRBV4-3 and TRBJ2-1; 11 nucleotides agree with TRBD2. The CDR3 contains 18 residues. The V gene's germline CDR1 is LGHNA and CDR2 YSLEER. Trimming at V came to 0 bases and at J to 4 bases, leaving 8 bases not matched to a gene. The CDR3 coding sequence is TGCGCCAGCAGCCAAGAATCCCAACTAGCGGGAGTTTACAATGAGCAGTTCTTC. It yields the protein CASSQESQLAGVYNEQFF.

The chain links TRBV6-1 to TRBJ1-3, with D perhaps matching TRBD1 (6 bases). Germline-derived CDR1 and CDR2 are MNHNS and SASEGT. The CDR3 covers 14 residues. V was trimmed by 8 bases and J by 2 bases, leaving 13 bases between them. CDR3 sequence (DNA): TGTGCCAGCGGCCGGGGGGCGACTGGAAACACCATATATTTT. Residues: CASGRGATGNTIYF.

The genes are TRBV2 and TRBJ2-7; D is unclear. The CDR3 spans 13 residues. V dropped 0 bases and J dropped 4 bases, with 7 bases sitting between them. CDR1 is SNHLY and CDR2 is FYNNEI in the germline V gene. The CDR3 sequence: CASSEAADYEQYF. For the CDR3, the DNA is TGTGCCAGCAGTGAAGCGGCCGATTACGAGCAGTACTTC.

This chain uses TRBV7-9 with TRBJ2-5, with TRBD2 identical over 14 bases. The germline V gene encodes CDR1 SEHNR and CDR2 FQNEAQ (reference sequence). The CDR3 covers 16 residues. V dropped 5 bases and J dropped 5; count of bases not matched to a gene: 7. The CDR3 loop is CASSPGTSGSRETQYF. In DNA, the CDR3 is TGTGCCAGCAGCCCGGGGACTAGCGGGAGTCGGGAGACCCAGTACTTC. Full variable domain (outside the CDR3, taken from reference TRBV7-9 and TRBJ2-5): DTGVSQNPRHKITKRGQNVTFRCDPISEHNRLYWYRQTLGQGPEFLTYFQNEAQLEKSRLLSDRFSAERPKGSFSTLEIQRTEQGDSAMYLCASSPGTSGSRETQYFGPGTRLLVL.

The rearrangement uses TRBV5-6 and TRBJ2-5; D possibly corresponds to TRBD2 (5 bases). The CDR3 is 13 amino acids. Trimming took 2 bases from V and 4 from J, leaving 9 bases between them. Germline V gives CDR1 SGHDT, CDR2 YYEEEE. In DNA form, the CDR3 reads TGTGCCAGCAGCTTAGAGGGCCGAGAGACCCAGTACTTC. Its translation: CASSLEGRETQYF.

With respect to this clone: The junction differs from germline at one of its ends, possibly a read error. The chain employs TRBV7-7 and TRBJ1-4; maybe TRBD1 (5 bases). Germline V gene data show CDR1 as SSHAT and CDR2 as FNYEAQ (reference sequence). The CDR3 loop spans 15 amino acids. This CDR3 reads CASSPREGTNEKLFF. The CDR3 DNA is TGTGCTAGCAGCCCCAGGGAGGGGACTAATGAAAAACTGTTTTTT.

CDR3 DNA sequence: TGTGCCAGCAGTTTTCCCCGTCGGGGACTCCTTGGCTACACCTTC. Its protein is CASSFPRRGLLGYTF. The chain has TRBV28 and TRBJ1-2, with D maybe TRBD1 (5 bases). Germline V gene data show CDR1 as MDHEN and CDR2 as SYDVKM. The germline V and J ends were trimmed by 3 bases and 7 bases, with 18 bases remaining between them. The CDR3 consists of 15 residues.

The V call is TRBV10-3, the J call TRBJ2-3; perhaps TRBD2 as D (5 bases). Per germline, CDR1 ENHRY and CDR2 SYGVKD. Trimming took off 0 bases at V and 5 bases at J, with 6 bases between the two ends. The CDR3 spans 13 residues. This CDR3 reads CAISESSGDTQYF. DNA of the CDR3: TGTGCCATCAGTGAGTCGAGCGGAGATACGCAGTATTTT.

Only a few counts were recorded for this clone. The rearrangement joins TRBV7-3 to TRBJ2-1; 7 bases fit TRBD1. The CDR3 consists of 13 residues. V dropped 5 bases and J dropped 4; count of bases not matched to a gene: 2. Germline assignment: CDR1 SGHTA and CDR2 FQGTGA. CDR3 protein: CASSPGGYNEQFF. CDR3 DNA: TGTGCCAGCAGCCCAGGGGGTTACAATGAGCAGTTCTTC.

Notes on this clone: One end of the junction is discordant with germline, which a read error may explain. V and J are TRBV2 and TRBJ1-5; D unresolved. This CDR3 is 13 amino acids long. Germline V gene data show CDR1 as SNHLY and CDR2 as FYNNEI. This CDR3 is CTSNGGLEQPQHF. CDR3 in DNA: TGTACCAGCAACGGCGGGCTAGAGCAGCCCCAGCATTTT.

The rearrangement joins TRBV28 to TRBJ1-5; D unclear. CDR3 size: 13 residues. Trimming removed 5 bases at V and 4 bases at J, with 9 bases between. Germline V lookup: CDR1 MDHEN, CDR2 SYDVKM. The CDR3 protein is CASSPGRNQPQHF. In DNA, the CDR3 is TGTGCCAGCAGTCCTGGGAGAAATCAGCCCCAGCATTTT.

The genes are TRBV11-2 and TRBJ1-1; D is possibly TRBD1 (6 bases). This CDR3 has 14 amino acids. V lost 5 bases, J lost 2 bases, and 12 bases lay in between. Germline-derived CDR1 and CDR2 are SGHAT and FQNNGV. The CDR3 is CASSRTDPNTEAFF. As DNA, the CDR3 is TGTGCCAGCAGCCGGACAGACCCAAACACTGAAGCTTTCTTT.

About this clone itself: One end of the junction fails to match germline, which may point to a read error. The gene calls are TRBV7-9 and TRBJ2-7; TRBD1 aligns across 8 bases. The CDR3 consists of 14 residues. Looked up from germline, CDR1 is SEHNR and CDR2 is FQNEAQ (reference sequence). The CDR3 DNA reads as TGTTCCAGCAGCTTGACAGGGGTCAACTACGAGCAGTACTTC. It yields the protein CSSSLTGVNYEQYF.

The chain uses TRBV7-6 and TRBJ2-7; TRBD1 matches 7 bases. Germline CDR1 and CDR2: SGHVS and FNYEAQ. The CDR3 is 15 amino acids. The junction had 7 bases not matched to a gene; V was cut back by 2 bases and J by 3 bases. In DNA, the CDR3 is TGTGCCAGCAGCTTAAGACAGGGTTCAATCTACGAGCAGTACTTC. It translates to CASSLRQGSIYEQYF.

The gene calls are TRBV7-3 and TRBJ2-3, with TRBD2 identical over 8 bases. The CDR3 length is 16 residues. Per germline, CDR1 SGHTA and CDR2 FQGTGA. V shed 2 bases and J 4 bases; nucleotides not matched to a gene: 8. Here the CDR3 reads CASSLASGSESDTQYF. In DNA, the CDR3 is TGTGCCAGCAGCTTAGCAAGCGGGAGTGAATCAGATACGCAGTATTTT.

The V and J genes are TRBV7-8 and TRBJ2-5, with 12 bases identical to TRBD1. Germline V gene lookup returns CDR1 SGHVS and CDR2 FQNEAQ. V shed 6 bases, J shed 5 bases, and the junction held 16 bases outside the gene matches. The CDR3 spans 18 residues. DNA for the CDR3: TGTGCCAGCAGTCACAGGGGGACAGGGGGCTTGATTCGGGAGACCCAGTACTTC. Amino acid sequence: CASSHRGTGGLIRETQYF.

With regard to this clone: One junction end does not reproduce the germline sequence, and a read error may be involved. CDR3 coding DNA: TGTGCTAGCAGCTTAGGGAGTAGCGGGAGGGCCTCCAATGAGCAGTTCTTC. Amino acid sequence: CASSLGSSGRASNEQFF. This chain connects TRBV7-7 to TRBJ2-1; 11 bases line up with TRBD2. Germline loops: CDR1 SSHAT, CDR2 FNYEAQ (reference sequence). CDR3 length: 17 residues.

Details on this clone: One end of the junction does not line up with germline, which may come from a read error. V gene TRBV7-9 combines with J gene TRBJ2-7, with 9 bases lining up with TRBD1. Looked up from germline, CDR1 is SEHNR and CDR2 is FQNEAQ (reference sequence). The CDR3 loop spans 17 amino acids. In DNA form, the CDR3 reads TGTTCCAGCAGCCCATCCTTCAGACAGGGGGTATCCTACGAGCAGTACTTC. It translates to CSSSPSFRQGVSYEQYF.

The genes are TRBV21-1 and TRBJ2-7; the D call of TRBD1 is as the table states it, not checked on the DNA. TRBV21-1 is designated a pseudogene. The CDR3 spans 16 residues. In DNA form, the CDR3 reads TGTGACACGACAGGGGAACCCCGGAATTTCGGCTACGAGCAGTACTTC. It is translated as CDTTGEPRNFGYEQYF.